This T cell receptor beta chain is drawn from a study of beta chain features in type 1 diabetes. Study-level points and caveats: Within each of all four CD4+ subsets, Type 1 diabetes patients had TCRB CDR3s that were moderately but significantly shorter.

The investigators reverse transcribed all of the isolated RNA, so they sequenced expressed TCRB transcripts. Some clones are missing from TCRdb's copy, which holds only in-frame ones; the method was immunoSEQ multiplex PCR. The table includes 250,000 or so clones, 25% to 30% detected once. On this clone itself: Its target is not known.

The sequence was collected from a man aged 30 to 45 in good health. Sequencing was performed on central memory CD4+ T cells from blood.

CDR3 in DNA: TGTGCCACCCGGGACAGCTCCTACGAGCAGTACTTC. This translates into CATRDSSYEQYF. The V gene is TRBV6-6, the J gene TRBJ2-7; 7 positions match TRBD1. Germline CDR1 MNHNY, CDR2 SVGAGI (reference sequence). The CDR3 runs to 12 residues. Unmatched junction bases numbered 3, after V lost 10 bases and J lost 0 bases.